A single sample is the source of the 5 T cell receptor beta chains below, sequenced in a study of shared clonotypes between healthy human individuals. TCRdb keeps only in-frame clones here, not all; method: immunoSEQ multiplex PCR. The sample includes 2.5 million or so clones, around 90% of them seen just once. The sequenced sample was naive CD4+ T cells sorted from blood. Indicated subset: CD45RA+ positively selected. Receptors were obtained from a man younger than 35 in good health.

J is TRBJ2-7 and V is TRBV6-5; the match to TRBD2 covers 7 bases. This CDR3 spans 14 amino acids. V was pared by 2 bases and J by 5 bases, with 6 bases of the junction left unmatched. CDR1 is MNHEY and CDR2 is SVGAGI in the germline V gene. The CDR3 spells CASSYGGRTNEQYF. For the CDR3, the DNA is TGTGCCAGCAGTTACGGCGGGAGAACAAACGAGCAGTACTTC.

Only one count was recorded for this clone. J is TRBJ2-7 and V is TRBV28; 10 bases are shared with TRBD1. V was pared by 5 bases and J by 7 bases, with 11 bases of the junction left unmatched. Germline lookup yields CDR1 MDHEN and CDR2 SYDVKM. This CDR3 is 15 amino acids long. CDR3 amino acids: CASSHSGTGVGEQYF. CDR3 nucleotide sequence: TGTGCCAGCAGTCACTCCGGGACAGGGGTAGGGGAGCAGTACTTC.

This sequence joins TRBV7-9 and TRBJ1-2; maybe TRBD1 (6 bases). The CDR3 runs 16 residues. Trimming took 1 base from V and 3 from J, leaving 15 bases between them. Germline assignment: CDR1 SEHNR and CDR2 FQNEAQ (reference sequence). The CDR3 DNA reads TGTGCCAGCAGCTTAGTTTGGGGGGCGATGGACTATGGCTACACCTTC. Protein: CASSLVWGAMDYGYTF.

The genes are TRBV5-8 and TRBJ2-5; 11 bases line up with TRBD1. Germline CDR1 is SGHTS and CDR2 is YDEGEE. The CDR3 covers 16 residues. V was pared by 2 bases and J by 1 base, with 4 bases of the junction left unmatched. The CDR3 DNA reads TGTGCCAGCAGCTTTTCTGGGACAGGGGGCCAAGAGACCCAGTACTTC. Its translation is CASSFSGTGGQETQYF.

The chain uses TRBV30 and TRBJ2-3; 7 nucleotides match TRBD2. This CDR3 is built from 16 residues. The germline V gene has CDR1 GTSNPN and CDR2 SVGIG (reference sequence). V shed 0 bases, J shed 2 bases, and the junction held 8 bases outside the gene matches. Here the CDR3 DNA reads TGTGCCTGGAGTGTAGGAAAGGGAGGGATCACAGATACGCAGTATTTT. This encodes CAWSVGKGGITDTQYF.